The 3 T cell receptor beta chains given below trace back to one sample, sequenced in a study of CD4 T cells in relation to SARS-CoV-2 and coronaviruses. The assay was immunoSEQ multiplex PCR, and TCRdb's table has in-frame clones only and misses some. The data hold 38,000 or so clones, with 60% to 80% observed a single time. No cognate antigen is known for these TCRs. The sequenced material came from memory CD4+ T cells from PBMCs, cultured in vitro. These TCRs come from an adult with COVID-19.

This clone showed up just once. The chain has TRBV5-8 and TRBJ1-2; D remains unclear. Between the trimmed V and J ends, which lost 0 bases and 1 base, there was a span of 4 bases. The CDR3 totals 13 residues. Germline values: CDR1 SGHTS, CDR2 YDEGEE. DNA of the CDR3: TGTGCCAGCAGCTTGGACAGTAACTATGGCTACACCTTC. The encoded protein is CASSLDSNYGYTF.

The chain joins TRBV19 to TRBJ1-5, with 7 bases aligning to TRBD1. The V gene's germline CDR1 is LNHDA and CDR2 SQIVND (reference sequence). The CDR3 contains 15 residues. The J segment lost 4 bases and the V segment lost 6 bases, leaving 9 bases of the junction unmatched. Here the CDR3 reads CASSPYRQGNQPQHF. The DNA of the CDR3 is TGTGCCAGTAGCCCCTACCGACAGGGTAATCAGCCCCAGCATTTT.

The chain links TRBV9 to TRBJ2-5; a possible D gene is TRBD2 (6 bases). Germline-derived CDR1 and CDR2 are SGDLS and YYNGEE. V was clipped by 3 bases and J by 5 bases, with 14 bases between them. This CDR3 comprises 14 residues. The CDR3 loop reads CASSERGLWETQYF. The CDR3 bases are TGTGCCAGCAGCGAACGGGGACTGTGGGAGACCCAGTACTTC.